This T cell receptor beta chain emerged from a study of human thymus T cells. Remarks on this clone: Its specificity is unknown.

The CDR3 is 14 amino acids. The germline V gene encodes CDR1 WSHSY and CDR2 SAAADI. Trimming took 7 bases from V and 3 from J; bases not matched to a gene: 6. Having surgery to correct congenital heart defects, healthy Finnish infants acted as the donors. Half of the eight donors gave roughly 0.5-1 mL blood during surgery. The table came from immunoSEQ multiplex PCR; TCRdb's copy has only in-frame clones and leaves some out. The sample carries 35,000 to 45,000 clones, around 94% recorded once. General observations from the study: Thymic and blood repertoires seemed to favor certain V and J genes.

This rearrangement joins TRBV10-2 to TRBJ2-7; 10 bases match TRBD2. Sequencing was carried out using blood. This TCR derives from a boy in the first two years of life with a congenital heart defect but otherwise immunologically healthy. In nucleotides, the CDR3 is TGCGCCAGCATCTCTAGCGGGGGAAGCTACGAGCAGTACTTC. It codes for CASISSGGSYEQYF.